This is a list of T cell receptor beta chains from one sample in a study of T-cell memory formation after mild COVID-19. In TCRdb, the 5' RACE reads were re-called with MiXCR into one record per CDR3 protein. The sample yields some 100,000 distinct CDR3 sequences, approximately 10% seen once. The sample comprised PBMCs or a T cell subset sorted from them (not recorded which). The receptors come from a man younger than 30 who had mild COVID-19 (a few samples of this study predate the infection). Cell type and time point are not known. Each CDR3 is given with its conserved first and last residue. The D gene is left open where the match is weak. Expanded clones get a size class; other rows say once, few or many, or leave the size out.

V: TRBV25-1
J: TRBJ2-5
size: few
D: -
DNA: TGTGCCAGCAGTAAAAAAACAATGCAAGAGACCCAGTACTTC
CDR3: CASSKKTMQETQYF

V: TRBV12-3/TRBV12-4
J: TRBJ2-2
size: -
D: TRBD1
DNA: TGTGCCAGCAGCACGACAGGGACCAACACCGGGGAGCTGTTTTTT
CDR3: CASSTTGTNTGELFF

V: TRBV4-1
J: TRBJ2-7
size: many
D: TRBD1
DNA: TGCGCCAGCAGCCAAGGACAGGGGAGCTCCTACGAGCAGTACTTC
CDR3: CASSQGQGSSYEQYF

V: TRBV6-6
J: TRBJ2-3
size: -
D: -
DNA: TGTGCCAGCAGTTTTACTAGGGGCACAGATACGCAGTATTTT
CDR3: CASSFTRGTDTQYF

V: TRBV6-5
J: TRBJ2-7
size: -
D: TRBD2
DNA: TGTGCCAGCAGTGTAGCGGGGCCCTCCTACGAGCAGTACTTC
CDR3: CASSVAGPSYEQYF

V: TRBV7-3
J: TRBJ2-5
size: -
D: -
DNA: TGTGCCAGCAGCTTCGGAGGGGGACAAGAGACCCAGTACTTC
CDR3: CASSFGGGQETQYF

V: TRBV7-6
J: TRBJ2-5
size: -
D: -
DNA: TGTGCCAGCAGCTTAGGTGGAGAACGGACCCAGTACTTC
CDR3: CASSLGGERTQYF

V: TRBV11-2
J: TRBJ2-3
size: few
D: TRBD1
DNA: TGTGCCAGCAGCTTAGGGACAGGGGGTTTGGATACGCAGTATTTT
CDR3: CASSLGTGGLDTQYF

V: TRBV20-1
J: TRBJ2-5
size: -
D: -
DNA: TGCAGTGCTAGAGATGATACAGGGCAAGAGACCCAGTACTTC
CDR3: CSARDDTGQETQYF

V: TRBV11-2
J: TRBJ2-7
size: many
D: -
DNA: TGTGCCAGCAGCTTAGGAGGCGACTACGAGCAGTACTTC
CDR3: CASSLGGDYEQYF

V: TRBV5-1
J: TRBJ1-2
size: -
D: -
DNA: TGCGCCAGCAGCTTGGGTCTAGGACGGACCAACTATGGCTACACCTTC
CDR3: CASSLGLGRTNYGYTF

V: TRBV12-3/TRBV12-4
J: TRBJ2-1
size: -
D: -
DNA: TGTGCCAGCAGCCCCGACCCGGTTAGTGAGCAGTTCTTC
CDR3: CASSPDPVSEQFF

V: TRBV6-5
J: TRBJ1-5
size: -
D: -
DNA: TGTGCCAGCAGCCCGTCCCCCCGGGGGTCGCAGCCCCAGCATTTT
CDR3: CASSPSPRGSQPQHF

V: TRBV4-2
J: TRBJ2-1
size: -
D: -
DNA: TGTGCCAGCAGCCAAGCACTCGGAAATGAGCAGTTCTTC
CDR3: CASSQALGNEQFF

V: TRBV7-6
J: TRBJ2-5
size: few
D: TRBD2
DNA: TGTGCCAGCAGCTTAGCACTAGCGGGGGGGCCGGGTTCAGAGACCCAGTACTTC
CDR3: CASSLALAGGPGSETQYF

V: TRBV27
J: TRBJ1-4
size: -
D: -
DNA: TGTGCCAGCAGTGACACAGTGATGAATGAAAAACTGTTTTTT
CDR3: CASSDTVMNEKLFF

V: TRBV4-1
J: TRBJ1-1
size: -
D: -
DNA: TGCGCCAGCAGCCAAGATCTGCTGGTGATGAACACTGAAGCTTTCTTT
CDR3: CASSQDLLVMNTEAFF

V: TRBV7-9
J: TRBJ2-2
size: many
D: -
DNA: TGTGCCAGCAGCCAAGGGCTGGGGAGCGGACCGTTGGTGTGGGAGCTGTTTTTT
CDR3: CASSQGLGSGPLVWELFF

V: TRBV5-4
J: TRBJ1-2
size: -
D: -
DNA: TGTGCCAGCAGCGAAATCGACAGTCACTATGGCTACACCTTC
CDR3: CASSEIDSHYGYTF

V: TRBV25-1
J: TRBJ2-7
size: -
D: -
DNA: TGTGCCAGCAGTGAATTAGAGGCGGGAGAGCAGTACTTC
CDR3: CASSELEAGEQYF

V: TRBV4-1
J: TRBJ1-6
size: -
D: -
DNA: TGCGCCAGCAGCCAAGTTAGTCCGGGCGATTCACCCCTCCACTTT
CDR3: CASSQVSPGDSPLHF

V: TRBV12-3/TRBV12-4
J: TRBJ2-1
size: -
D: TRBD2
DNA: TGTGCCAGCAGACCCCCCATGGCGGGGGGCTCCAATGAGCAGTTCTTC
CDR3: CASRPPMAGGSNEQFF

V: TRBV24-1
J: TRBJ2-3
size: -
D: -
DNA: TGTGCCACCAGTGACCCTCGGTCAGGCGACACAGATACGCAGTATTTT
CDR3: CATSDPRSGDTDTQYF

V: TRBV28
J: TRBJ2-3
size: -
D: -
DNA: TGTGCCAGCAGTTCAGAATCTCGTGGGGAAGATACGCAGTATTTT
CDR3: CASSSESRGEDTQYF

V: TRBV5-1
J: TRBJ1-1
size: few
D: -
DNA: TGCGCCAGCAGGGGGCAGGGGAACACTGAAGCTTTCTTT
CDR3: CASRGQGNTEAFF

V: TRBV2
J: TRBJ1-3
size: -
D: TRBD1
DNA: TGTGCCAGCAGCTTGACAGGGTCTGGAAACACCATATATTTT
CDR3: CASSLTGSGNTIYF